A selection of T cell receptor beta chains follows, all from one sample in a study of T cell changes during pregnancy in multiple sclerosis. TCRdb keeps only in-frame clones here, not all; method: immunoSEQ multiplex PCR. The data hold more than 75,000 clones, with about 94% observed a single time. Sequencing used peripheral blood, obtained in the third trimester of pregnancy. Receptor source: a female donor with multiple sclerosis, enrolled in a pregnancy study. CDR3s include the opening cysteine and the closing phenylalanine or tryptophan. A D gene is named only where the DNA matches it firmly. The size entry is marked missing in some rows and otherwise reads once, few, many or a size class.

v_call	d_call	clone_size	j_call	cdr3_aa	cdr3_nt
TRBV11-2	TRBD2	.	TRBJ2-1	CASSSGTSGSYNEQFF	TGTGCCAGCAGCTCCGGGACTAGCGGGTCCTACAATGAGCAGTTCTTC
TRBV29-1	.	.	TRBJ2-5	CSALRGQETQYF	TGCAGCGCCCTCAGGGGCCAAGAGACCCAGTACTTC
TRBV29-1	TRBD2	.	TRBJ2-3	CSAVLAGGGNTQYF	TGCAGCGCTGTTCTAGCGGGGGGCGGAAATACGCAGTATTTT
TRBV19	.	.	TRBJ2-4	CASISPGRQNIQYF	TGTGCCAGTATTAGTCCAGGTCGTCAAAACATTCAGTACTTC
TRBV5-8	TRBD1	.	TRBJ2-1	CASSPQTGPPRFF	TGTGCCAGCAGCCCGCAGACAGGGCCACCCCGGTTCTTC
TRBV4-1	TRBD1	once	TRBJ1-4	CASSRVPGTGWEKLFF	TGCGCCAGCAGCCGAGTGCCGGGGACAGGGTGGGAAAAACTGTTTTTT
TRBV11-2	TRBD2	.	TRBJ2-7	CASSFRLAGGPYEQYF	TGTGCCAGCAGCTTCCGACTAGCGGGGGGTCCTTACGAGCAGTACTTC
TRBV5-1	.	.	TRBJ1-1	CASNIGAMNTEAFF	TGCGCCAGCAACATTGGGGCGATGAACACTGAAGCTTTCTTT
TRBV4-2	.	.	TRBJ1-2	CASSQGEDSVNGYTF	TGTGCCAGCAGCCAAGGTGAGGACAGCGTCAATGGCTACACCTTC
TRBV6-1	TRBD2	once	TRBJ2-2	CASSESGGGIGELFF	TGTGCCAGCAGTGAAAGCGGGGGGGGGATCGGGGAGCTGTTTTTT
TRBV5-1	TRBD1	.	TRBJ2-3	CASSRWSGQITDTQYF	TGCGCCAGCAGCCGATGGTCGGGACAGATCACAGATACGCAGTATTTT
TRBV15	.	.	TRBJ2-1	CATSRDEPPPTNEQFF	TGTGCCACCAGCAGAGATGAGCCACCCCCCACCAATGAGCAGTTCTTC
TRBV5-1	.	.	TRBJ2-4	CASSSQGYGVRAPGAKNIQYF	TGCGCCAGCAGCTCCCAGGGTTACGGTGTCCGAGCGCCGGGAGCCAAAAACATTCAGTACTTC
TRBV5-4	.	.	TRBJ1-2	CASSLGAHHRDYGYTF	TGTGCCAGCAGCTTGGGTGCCCACCATCGGGACTATGGCTACACCTTC
TRBV27	.	.	TRBJ2-1	CASSLSASSNEQFF	TGTGCCAGCAGTTTATCGGCTAGCAGCAATGAGCAGTTCTTC
TRBV27	.	.	TRBJ1-6	CASSLSAVSYNSPLHF	TGTGCCAGCAGTTTATCGGCCGTCTCCTATAATTCACCCCTCCACTTT
TRBV19	TRBD2	.	TRBJ2-1	CASSIDATGGYNEQFF	TGTGCCAGTAGTATAGATGCGACGGGGGGATACAATGAGCAGTTCTTC
TRBV7-9	TRBD2	.	TRBJ2-3	CASSLDGLAGGDTQYF	TGTGCCAGCAGCTTAGATGGTCTAGCGGGGGGGGATACGCAGTATTTT
TRBV5-4	.	.	TRBJ1-2	CASSPRRGRGGYGYTF	TGTGCCAGCAGTCCCCGTCGAGGACGGGGAGGCTATGGCTACACCTTC
TRBV11-2	TRBD1	.	TRBJ2-1	CASSLGVGTGNEQFF	TGTGCCAGCAGCTTAGGTGTGGGGACAGGGAATGAGCAGTTCTTC
TRBV14	.	.	TRBJ2-3	CASSFGGASRGTDTQYF	TGTGCCAGCAGCTTCGGGGGTGCGAGTCGGGGCACAGATACGCAGTATTTT
TRBV10-3	TRBD1	.	TRBJ2-7	CAISRDRGSLEQYF	TGTGCCATCAGTAGGGACAGGGGGTCCCTCGAGCAGTACTTC
TRBV11-2	TRBD1	once	TRBJ2-7	CASRVGTGQVRYEQYF	TGTGCCAGCAGGGTCGGGACAGGGCAAGTTCGATACGAGCAGTACTTC
TRBV5-1	TRBD2	.	TRBJ2-3	CASSLVLAGGPRADTQYF	TGCGCCAGCAGCTTGGTTCTAGCGGGGGGGCCCCGGGCCGATACGCAGTATTTT
TRBV29-1	TRBD1	.	TRBJ2-7	CSVRQGGYEQYF	TGCAGCGTTAGACAGGGTGGGTACGAGCAGTACTTC
TRBV7-3	.	.	TRBJ2-4	CASSFAWGDIQYF	TGTGCCAGCAGCTTTGCGTGGGGGGACATTCAGTACTTC
TRBV6-5	.	once	TRBJ2-7	CASSETGDMDEQYF	TGTGCCAGCAGTGAGACAGGCGACATGGACGAGCAGTACTTC
TRBV6-1	TRBD1	.	TRBJ2-7	CASSGTGSYEQYF	TGTGCCAGCAGTGGGACAGGGTCGTACGAGCAGTACTTC
TRBV7-6	.	.	TRBJ1-2	CASSLALHEVSSGYTF	TGTGCCAGCAGCTTAGCCCTCCATGAAGTCTCGAGTGGCTACACCTTC
TRBV2	.	.	TRBJ2-4	CASRQGRNLAKNIQYF	TGTGCCAGCAGGCAGGGCCGTAACCTAGCCAAAAACATTCAGTACTTC
TRBV19	TRBD1	.	TRBJ1-5	CASSTTGGANSNQPQHF	TGTGCCAGTAGTACGACAGGGGGCGCGAATAGCAATCAGCCCCAGCATTTT
TRBV5-1	.	.	TRBJ1-2	CASSLEGQYYGYTF	TGCGCCAGCAGCTTGGAAGGACAGTACTATGGCTACACCTTC
TRBV6-5	TRBD1	.	TRBJ2-2	CSTKQGAGWTGELFF	TGTTCGACCAAACAGGGGGCTGGTTGGACCGGGGAGCTGTTTTTT
TRBV5-6	TRBD1	.	TRBJ1-2	CASSRGGGNYGYTF	TGTGCCAGCAGCAGAGGAGGGGGCAACTATGGCTACACCTTC
TRBV9	.	.	TRBJ2-2	CASSVALRGNDGELFF	TGTGCCAGCAGCGTAGCCCTTCGGGGGAACGACGGGGAGCTGTTTTTT
TRBV9	TRBD2	.	TRBJ2-7	CASSVASGGYEQYF	TGTGCCAGCAGCGTAGCTAGCGGGGGCTACGAGCAGTACTTC
TRBV19	TRBD1	.	TRBJ1-1	CASSIPFTGGYTEAFF	TGTGCCAGTAGTATACCCTTTACAGGGGGGTACACTGAAGCTTTCTTT
TRBV14	TRBD2	.	TRBJ2-1	CASSPAGTSGFNEQFF	TGTGCCAGCAGCCCCGCCGGGACTAGCGGGTTTAATGAGCAGTTCTTC
TRBV6-1	TRBD1	.	TRBJ1-2	CASSQSGQDGYTF	TGTGCCAGCAGTCAATCGGGACAGGACGGCTACACCTTC
TRBV6-6	.	.	TRBJ2-3	CASRLPPSDTQYF	TGTGCCAGCAGGCTACCCCCTTCAGATACGCAGTATTTT
TRBV27	.	.	TRBJ1-1	CASTSDTEAFF	TGTGCCAGCACCTCTGACACTGAAGCTTTCTTT
TRBV15	.	.	TRBJ1-5	CATSRSTGPHQPQHF	TGTGCCACCAGCAGGTCCACAGGGCCCCATCAGCCCCAGCATTTT
TRBV19	.	.	TRBJ1-4	CASSIGGTTTNEKLFF	TGTGCCAGTAGTATAGGAGGAACGACAACTAATGAAAAACTGTTTTTT
TRBV5-5	.	.	TRBJ1-5	CASSPRGQPQHF	TGTGCCAGCAGCCCGCGGGGTCAGCCCCAGCATTTT
TRBV27	TRBD2	.	TRBJ2-7	CASSFRTGGPGEQYF	TGTGCCAGCAGTTTTAGGACGGGGGGGCCAGGAGAGCAGTACTTC
TRBV10-3	TRBD1	.	TRBJ1-3	CAISDLGRGQGNTIYF	TGTGCCATCAGTGATCTCGGCAGGGGGCAAGGAAACACCATATATTTT
TRBV7-9	.	.	TRBJ1-2	CASSLNVGIGGGYTF	TGTGCCAGCAGCTTAAATGTGGGGATTGGAGGAGGCTACACCTTC
TRBV25-1	.	.	TRBJ2-2	CASSREGNTGELFF	TGTGCCAGCTCTCGCGAGGGGAACACCGGGGAGCTGTTTTTT
TRBV5-1	TRBD1	.	TRBJ1-2	CASSPTGTVADGYTF	TGCGCCAGCAGCCCTACCGGGACAGTCGCTGATGGCTACACCTTC
TRBV7-3	TRBD1	.	TRBJ1-2	CASSLSGQENYGYTF	TGTGCCAGCAGCTTATCGGGACAGGAAAACTATGGCTACACCTTC
TRBV11-1	.	.	TRBJ1-2	CASSKGQTDGYTF	TGTGCCAGCAGCAAAGGACAGACAGATGGCTACACCTTC
TRBV9	.	.	TRBJ2-5	CASSVGFGETQYF	TGTGCCAGCAGCGTCGGGTTCGGGGAGACCCAGTACTTC
TRBV5-8	.	.	TRBJ2-7	CASIPYEQYF	TGTGCCAGCATCCCGTACGAGCAGTACTTC
TRBV5-1	.	.	TRBJ2-3	CASSLDQLTQYF	TGCGCCAGCAGCTTGGACCAACTTACGCAGTATTTT
TRBV9	.	.	TRBJ2-2	CASSSPAGRHTGELFF	TGTGCCAGCAGCTCCCCTGCGGGACGGCACACCGGGGAGCTGTTTTTT
TRBV19	.	once	TRBJ1-2	CASTMNTGYGYTF	TGTGCCAGTACTATGAACACCGGGTATGGCTACACCTTC
TRBV6-5	TRBD1	.	TRBJ1-2	CASSYVNRGTGGYTF	TGTGCCAGCAGTTACGTTAACAGGGGTACGGGAGGCTACACCTTC
TRBV7-3	TRBD1	.	TRBJ1-1	CASSSDRKGQGEVEAFF	TGTGCCAGCAGCTCCGACCGTAAGGGACAGGGGGAGGTTGAAGCTTTCTTT